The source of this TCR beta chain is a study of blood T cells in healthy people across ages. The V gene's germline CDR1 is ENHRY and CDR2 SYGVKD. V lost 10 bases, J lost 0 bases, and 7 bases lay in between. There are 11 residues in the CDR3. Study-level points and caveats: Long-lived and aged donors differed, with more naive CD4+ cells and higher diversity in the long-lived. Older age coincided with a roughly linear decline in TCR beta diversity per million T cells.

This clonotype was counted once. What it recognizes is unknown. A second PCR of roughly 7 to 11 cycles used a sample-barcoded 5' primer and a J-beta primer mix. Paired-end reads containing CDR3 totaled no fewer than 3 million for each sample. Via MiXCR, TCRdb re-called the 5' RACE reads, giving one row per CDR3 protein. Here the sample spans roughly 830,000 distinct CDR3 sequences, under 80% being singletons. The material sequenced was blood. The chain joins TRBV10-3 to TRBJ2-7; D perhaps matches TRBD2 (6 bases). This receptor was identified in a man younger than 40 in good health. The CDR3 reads CATGASYEQYF. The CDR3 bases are TGTGCCACGGGAGCCTCCTACGAGCAGTACTTC.